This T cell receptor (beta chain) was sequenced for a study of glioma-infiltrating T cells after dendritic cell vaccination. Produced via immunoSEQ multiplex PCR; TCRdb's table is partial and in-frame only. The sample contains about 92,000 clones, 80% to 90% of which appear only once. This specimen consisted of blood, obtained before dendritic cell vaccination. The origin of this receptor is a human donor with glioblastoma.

The CDR3 region has the DNA TGTGCCTGGAGGGCAGGGGGCTATGGCTACACCTTC. Translating gives CAWRAGGYGYTF. The chain combines TRBV30 with TRBJ1-2, with 7 nucleotides matching TRBD1. Germline CDR1 reads GTSNPN; CDR2 reads SVGIG (reference sequence). The V gene end was trimmed by 3 bases and the J gene end by 4 bases; junction bases not matched to a gene: 2. This CDR3 spans 12 amino acids.